This TCR beta chain stems from a study of identical twins. The study, taken as a whole, reports: For monozygotic twins, models underestimated out-of-frame TCR alpha sharing. Alpha sequences out of frame and shared by twins had excess low generation probability. Weaker excess sharing between twins was seen in beta out-of-frame sequences.

Unique molecular identifiers were in the cDNA, with template-switch universal primer binding. TCRdb recomputed calls from the 5' RACE reads with MiXCR, one row per CDR3 protein. The sample contains some 560,000 distinct CDR3 sequences, approximately 9.6% of which appear only once. Details on this clonotype: Its antigen is still unknown.

The same data also contributed to another study, on yellow fever vaccine responses in identical twins.

This TCR was sampled from a woman between 18 and 30 years old in good health. The sequencing input was PBMCs.

CDR3 protein: CASYSGDTQYF. In nucleotides, the CDR3 is TGTGCCAGCTATTCGGGAGATACGCAGTATTTT. The chain recombines TRBV2 with TRBJ2-3, with D uncertain. From germline, CDR1 is SNHLY and CDR2 FYNNEI. The CDR3 loop spans 11 amino acids. V was pared by 8 bases and J by 5 bases, with 8 bases between. The full variable domain, its missing parts supplied by reference TRBV2 and TRBJ2-3, is EPEVTQTPSHQVTQMGQEVILRCVPISNHLYFYWYRQILGQKVEFLVSFYNNEISEKSEIFDDQFSVERPDGSNFTLKIRSTKLEDSAMYFCASYSGDTQYFGPGTRLTVL.